This passage covers 21 T cell receptor beta chains from one sample sequenced in a study of siplizumab effects on memory and regulatory T cells. Some clones are missing from TCRdb's copy, which holds only in-frame ones; the method was immunoSEQ multiplex PCR. This sample has about 56,000 clones, with around 98% found just once. The sequencing input was naive CD8+ T cells sorted from blood. The receptors here all came from a human donor in good health.

The rearrangement joins TRBV6-1 to TRBJ2-7; 9 bases are a match to TRBD2. CDR3 length: 15 amino acids. Germline CDR1 is MNHNS and CDR2 is SASEGT. With 6 bases clipped from V and 0 bases from J, the junction kept 6 bases outside the gene matches. This CDR3 is CASSAPSGNSYEQYF. CDR3 coding DNA: TGTGCCAGCAGCGCCCCTAGCGGGAACTCCTACGAGCAGTACTTC.

This clone was recorded once. The chain carries TRBV7-2 and TRBJ2-7, with a tentative D call TRBD1 (7 bases). Germline V lookup: CDR1 SGHTA, CDR2 FQGNSA. V was pared by 1 base and J by 2 bases, with 9 bases between. The CDR3 spans 14 residues. CDR3 protein: CASSLGGTAYEQYF. The CDR3 nucleotides are TGTGCCAGCAGCTTAGGCGGGACAGCCTACGAGCAGTACTTC.

This clone appeared a single time. The V call is TRBV5-1, the J call TRBJ2-7; D gene ambiguous. Germline V gene data show CDR1 as SGHRS and CDR2 as YFSETQ. This CDR3 region has 13 residues. V was pared by 6 bases and J by 0 bases, with 10 bases between. Here the CDR3 reads CASKGLSSYEQYF. The CDR3 DNA is TGCGCCAGCAAAGGGTTGAGCTCCTACGAGCAGTACTTC.

The chain carries TRBV6-4 and TRBJ1-1; 7 positions agree with TRBD1. CDR3 length equals 18 residues. J was trimmed by 2 bases and V by 6 bases; bases with no gene match: 18. CDR1 and CDR2 from the germline V gene are MRHNA and SNTAGT. The CDR3 nucleotides read TGTGCCAGCAGAGAAAAAGGGGGCGCCTGGGGGGTAAACACTGAAGCTTTCTTT. Its protein product is CASREKGGAWGVNTEAFF.

The CDR3 coding sequence is TGTGCCAGCAGCCAAGAGGGGACCCGGATTTTTGGCTACACCTTC. The encoded protein is CASSQEGTRIFGYTF. The chain carries TRBV14 and TRBJ1-2; tentative D call: TRBD1 (5 bases). Germline-derived CDR1 and CDR2 are SGHDN and FVKESK. The CDR3 consists of 15 residues. V lost 0 bases, J lost 7 bases, and 15 bases lay in between.

The CDR3 here is CASRRGGPRSSYNSPLHF. The CDR3 DNA reads TGTGCCAGTAGAAGAGGGGGGCCCAGGAGCTCCTATAATTCACCCCTCCACTTT. This chain uses TRBV19 with TRBJ1-6; tentatively, D is TRBD1 (6 bases). The germline gives CDR1 LNHDA, CDR2 SQIVND (reference sequence). The CDR3 runs 18 residues. Deletions cut 6 bases from V and 0 bases from J, with 18 bases between.

J is TRBJ2-3 and V is TRBV13, with 8 nucleotides matching TRBD2. V lost 5 bases to trimming and J lost 2 bases; unmatched junction nucleotides: 18. The CDR3 runs 19 residues. The V gene's germline CDR1 is PRHDT and CDR2 FYEKMQ (reference sequence). CDR3 residues: CASSPPLGRAGGDTDTQYF. The CDR3 nucleotides read TGTGCCAGCAGCCCCCCCCTGGGTCGGGCGGGAGGAGACACAGATACGCAGTATTTT.

The chain has TRBV27 and TRBJ2-7; TRBD2 matches at 15 bases. The CDR3 is 16 residues long. V lost 5 bases, J lost 1 base, and 3 bases stayed unmatched. Per the germline V gene, CDR1 is MNHEY and CDR2 is SMNVEV (reference sequence). The CDR3 spells CASSLGLAGGSYEQYF. The CDR3 bases are TGTGCCAGCAGTCTGGGACTAGCGGGAGGATCCTACGAGCAGTACTTC.

The chain joins TRBV28 to TRBJ1-5; 9 nucleotides agree with TRBD1. The CDR3 covers 15 residues. The germline CDR1 and CDR2 sequences are MDHEN and SYDVKM. V was pared by 5 bases and J by 5 bases, with 7 bases of the junction left unmatched. The CDR3, as DNA: TGTGCCAGCAGTCCGGACAGGGGTGGATATCAGCCCCAGCATTTT. Translated: CASSPDRGGYQPQHF.

This chain connects TRBV30 to TRBJ2-7; 7 bases fit TRBD1. Germline V lookup: CDR1 GTSNPN, CDR2 SVGIG (reference sequence). V dropped 4 bases and J dropped 5; count of bases not matched to a gene: 8. The CDR3 has 13 residues. CDR3 protein: CAWMGQSGDEQYF. The DNA of the CDR3 is TGTGCCTGGATGGGACAGTCCGGGGACGAGCAGTACTTC.

V is TRBV7-8 and J is TRBJ2-7; no firm D call. The germline V gene has CDR1 SGHVS and CDR2 FQNEAQ. The length of the CDR3 is 14 residues. Deletions cut 3 bases from V and 2 bases from J, with 11 bases between. CDR3 DNA sequence: TGTGCCAGCAGCTTCCGCGACTCGACCTACGAGCAGTACTTC. As protein: CASSFRDSTYEQYF.

The CDR3 is CASSYTKETQYF. In DNA, the CDR3 is TGTGCCAGCAGTTACACCAAAGAGACCCAGTACTTC. The V gene is TRBV6-6, the J gene TRBJ2-5; D remains ambiguous. Germline lookup yields CDR1 MNHNY and CDR2 SVGAGI (reference sequence). CDR3 length: 12 amino acids. Trimming stripped 2 bases from V and 3 bases from J, with 4 bases between.

This chain connects TRBV14 to TRBJ1-2; TRBD1 is a possible D gene (6 bases). CDR3 length: 17 amino acids. Trimming stripped 1 base from V and 4 bases from J, with 19 bases between. Germline values: CDR1 SGHDN, CDR2 FVKESK. The CDR3 nucleotides read TGTGCCAGCAGCCAAGCCCGACTAGGAGACAGGTTCTATGGCTACACCTTC. It is translated as CASSQARLGDRFYGYTF. The complete variable domain, with remaining parts taken from reference TRBV14 and TRBJ1-2, reads EAGVTQFPSHSVIEKGQTVTLRCDPISGHDNLYWYRRVMGKEIKFLLHFVKESKQDESGMPNNRFLAERTGGTYSTLKVQPAELEDSGVYFCASSQARLGDRFYGYTFGSGTRLTVV.

Here the CDR3 reads CSARKAAEQFF. CDR3 bases: TGCAGTGCTAGAAAAGCGGCCGAGCAGTTCTTC. The genes are TRBV20-1 and TRBJ2-1, with a possible D match to TRBD2 (5 bases). The CDR3 is 11 amino acids. CDR1 DFQATT and CDR2 SNEGSKA come from the germline V gene (reference sequence). V shed 2 bases and J shed 10 bases, with 9 bases lying between them.

The V call is TRBV4-1, the J call TRBJ2-1; D unresolved. Germline V lookup: CDR1 MGHRA, CDR2 YSYEKL. This CDR3 is 14 amino acids long. V was cut by 1 base and J by 5 bases, with 9 bases left in between. The CDR3 DNA reads TGCGCCAGCAGCCAAGGACGGATAGACAATGAGCAGTTCTTC. It codes for CASSQGRIDNEQFF.

The rearrangement uses TRBV7-3 and TRBJ2-7; a weak D match, TRBD1 (6 bases). The ends were cut back, 2 bases at V and 5 bases at J, with 13 bases in the middle. The CDR3 is 14 amino acids. CDR1 is SGHTA and CDR2 is FQGTGA in the germline V gene. CDR3 sequence (DNA): TGTGCCAGCAGCTTACAGGGGAGAGGCGACGAGCAGTACTTC. Translating it yields CASSLQGRGDEQYF.

The chain couples TRBV27 to TRBJ1-2, with a tentative D call TRBD1 (6 bases). This CDR3 region has 17 residues. Per germline, CDR1 MNHEY and CDR2 SMNVEV (reference sequence). Trimming took 6 bases from V and 4 from J, leaving 24 bases between them. CDR3 DNA: TGTGCCAGCAGGGGGAAGGGACACCCAGGGAATGGCTATGGCTACACCTTC. It translates to CASRGKGHPGNGYGYTF.

The chain recombines TRBV29-1 with TRBJ2-7; 7 bases align to TRBD1. CDR3 size: 13 residues. CDR1 is SQVTM and CDR2 is ANQGSEA in the germline V gene. The trim removed 5 bases at V and 1 base at J, leaving 5 bases unmatched. The CDR3 nucleotides read TGCAGCGTTAGGACAGGTTTATCCTACGAGCAGTACTTC. Its protein is CSVRTGLSYEQYF.

The genes are TRBV6-1 and TRBJ2-7, with D tentatively TRBD2 (6 bases). The CDR3 totals 15 residues. V gave up 3 bases and J gave up 0 bases, with 12 bases separating them. Germline V gene sequence: CDR1 MNHNS, CDR2 SASEGT. The CDR3 spells CASSDFSGPSYEQYF. The DNA of the CDR3 is TGTGCCAGCAGTGATTTTAGCGGCCCCTCCTACGAGCAGTACTTC.

This sequence joins TRBV18 and TRBJ2-7; weak D call: TRBD2 (6 bases). V was cut by 0 bases and J by 3 bases, with 18 bases left in between. Germline V lookup: CDR1 KGHSH, CDR2 LQKENI. CDR3 length: 17 amino acids. This CDR3 reads CASSPPAGRIGGYEQYF. For the CDR3, the DNA is TGTGCCAGCTCACCACCGGCAGGTCGAATCGGGGGCTACGAGCAGTACTTC.

The chain employs TRBV30 and TRBJ1-5; 10 nucleotides match TRBD1. V lost 3 bases and J lost 6; bases outside the gene matches: 8. This CDR3 spans 15 amino acids. Germline V gene data show CDR1 as GTSNPN and CDR2 as SVGIG (reference sequence). This CDR3 reads CAWSAGQGVSQPQHF. The CDR3 DNA reads as TGTGCCTGGAGCGCCGGACAGGGGGTGAGTCAGCCCCAGCATTTT.